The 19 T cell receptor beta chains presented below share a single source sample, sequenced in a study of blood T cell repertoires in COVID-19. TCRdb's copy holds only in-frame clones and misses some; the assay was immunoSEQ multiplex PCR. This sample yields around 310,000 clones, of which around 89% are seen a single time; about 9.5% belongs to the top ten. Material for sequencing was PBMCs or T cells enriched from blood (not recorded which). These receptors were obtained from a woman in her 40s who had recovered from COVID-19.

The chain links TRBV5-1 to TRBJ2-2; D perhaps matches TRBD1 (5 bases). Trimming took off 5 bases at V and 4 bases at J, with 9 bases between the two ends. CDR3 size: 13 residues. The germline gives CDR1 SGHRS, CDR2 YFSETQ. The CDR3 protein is CASRQGGTGELFF. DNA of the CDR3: TGCGCCAGCAGGCAGGGTGGCACCGGGGAGCTGTTTTTT.

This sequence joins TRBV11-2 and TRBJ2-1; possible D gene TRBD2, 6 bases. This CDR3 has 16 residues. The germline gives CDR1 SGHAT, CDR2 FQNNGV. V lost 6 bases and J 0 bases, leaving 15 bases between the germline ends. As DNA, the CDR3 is TGTGCCAGCAGGCCAAGCGGGTCCAGCTCCTACAATGAGCAGTTCTTC. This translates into CASRPSGSSSYNEQFF. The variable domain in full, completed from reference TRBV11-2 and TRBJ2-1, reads EAGVAQSPRYKIIEKRQSVAFWCNPISGHATLYWYQQILGQGPKLLIQFQNNGVVDDSQLPKDRFSAERLKGVDSTLKIQPAKLEDSAVYLCASRPSGSSSYNEQFFGPGTRLTVL.

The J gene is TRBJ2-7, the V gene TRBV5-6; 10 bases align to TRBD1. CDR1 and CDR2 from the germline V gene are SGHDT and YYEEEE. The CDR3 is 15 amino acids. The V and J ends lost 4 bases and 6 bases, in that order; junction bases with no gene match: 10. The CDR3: CASSARDRGPGEQYF. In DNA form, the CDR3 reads TGTGCCAGCAGCGCCCGGGACAGGGGCCCTGGCGAGCAGTACTTC. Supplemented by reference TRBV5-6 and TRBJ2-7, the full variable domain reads DAGVTQSPTHLIKTRGQQVTLRCSPKSGHDTVSWYQQALGQGPQFIFQYYEEEERQRGNFPDRFSGHQFPNYSSELNVNALLLGDSALYLCASSARDRGPGEQYFGPGTRLTVT.

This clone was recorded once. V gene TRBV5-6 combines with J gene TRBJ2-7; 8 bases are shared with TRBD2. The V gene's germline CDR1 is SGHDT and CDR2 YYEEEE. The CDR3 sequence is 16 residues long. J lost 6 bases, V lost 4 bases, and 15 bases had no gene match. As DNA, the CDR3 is TGTGCCAGCAGCGCGACGCCGGGACTAGGACCCCTCGAGCAGTACTTC. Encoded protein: CASSATPGLGPLEQYF.

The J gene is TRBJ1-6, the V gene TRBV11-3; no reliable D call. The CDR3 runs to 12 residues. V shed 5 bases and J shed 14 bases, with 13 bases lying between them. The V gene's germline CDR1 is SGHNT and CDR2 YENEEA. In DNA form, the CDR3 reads TGTGCCAGCAGCGCGGGGTTCCAAACCCTCCACTTT. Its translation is CASSAGFQTLHF.

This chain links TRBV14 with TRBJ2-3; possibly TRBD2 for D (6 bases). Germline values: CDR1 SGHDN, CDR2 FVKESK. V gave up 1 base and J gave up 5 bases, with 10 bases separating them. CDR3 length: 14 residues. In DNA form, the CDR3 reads TGTGCCAGCAGCCAAGGGAGGGAAAGAGATACGCAGTATTTT. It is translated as CASSQGRERDTQYF.

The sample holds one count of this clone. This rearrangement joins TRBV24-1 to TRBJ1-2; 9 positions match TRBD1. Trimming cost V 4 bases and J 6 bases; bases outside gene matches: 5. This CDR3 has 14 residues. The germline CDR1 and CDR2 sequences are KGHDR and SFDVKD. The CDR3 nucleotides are TGTGCCACCAGTGACTCCGACAGGGGGGATGGCTACACCTTC. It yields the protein CATSDSDRGDGYTF.

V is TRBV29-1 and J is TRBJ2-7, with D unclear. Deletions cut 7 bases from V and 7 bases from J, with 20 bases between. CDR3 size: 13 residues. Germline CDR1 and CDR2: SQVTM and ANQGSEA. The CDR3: CSGSVTPQMEQYF. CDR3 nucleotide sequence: TGCAGCGGGAGCGTCACACCCCAGATGGAGCAGTACTTC.

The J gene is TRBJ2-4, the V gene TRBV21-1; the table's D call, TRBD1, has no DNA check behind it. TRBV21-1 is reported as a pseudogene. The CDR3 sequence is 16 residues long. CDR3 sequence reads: CASSKEPPGQGRGLDF. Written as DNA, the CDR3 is TGTGCCAGCAGCAAAGAACCCCCGGGACAGGGGCGCGGGCTAGACTTC.

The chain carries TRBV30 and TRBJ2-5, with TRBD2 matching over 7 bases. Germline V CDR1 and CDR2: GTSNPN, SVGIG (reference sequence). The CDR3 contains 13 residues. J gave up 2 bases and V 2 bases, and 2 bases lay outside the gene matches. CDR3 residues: CAWSWGGQETQYF. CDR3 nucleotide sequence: TGTGCCTGGAGTTGGGGGGGACAAGAGACCCAGTACTTC.

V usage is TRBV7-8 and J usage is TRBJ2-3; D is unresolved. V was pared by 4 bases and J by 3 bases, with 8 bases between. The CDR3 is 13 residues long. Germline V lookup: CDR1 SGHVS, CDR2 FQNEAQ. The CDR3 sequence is CASSSRLTDTQYF. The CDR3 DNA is TGTGCCAGCAGCTCCCGACTGACAGATACGCAGTATTTT.

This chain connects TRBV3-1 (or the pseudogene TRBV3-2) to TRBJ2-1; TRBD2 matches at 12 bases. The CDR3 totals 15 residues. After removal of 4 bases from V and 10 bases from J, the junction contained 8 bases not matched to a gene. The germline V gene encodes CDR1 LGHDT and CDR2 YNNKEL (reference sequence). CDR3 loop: CASSRSSGRALEQFF. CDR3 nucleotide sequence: TGTGCCAGCAGCCGTTCTAGCGGGAGGGCCCTCGAGCAGTTCTTC.

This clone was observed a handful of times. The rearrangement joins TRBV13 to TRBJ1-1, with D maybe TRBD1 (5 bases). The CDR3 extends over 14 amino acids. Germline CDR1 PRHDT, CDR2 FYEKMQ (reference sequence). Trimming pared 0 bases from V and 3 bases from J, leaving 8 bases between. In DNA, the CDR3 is TGTGCCAGCAGCTTAGGGGGCAGGGACACTGAAGCTTTCTTT. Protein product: CASSLGGRDTEAFF.

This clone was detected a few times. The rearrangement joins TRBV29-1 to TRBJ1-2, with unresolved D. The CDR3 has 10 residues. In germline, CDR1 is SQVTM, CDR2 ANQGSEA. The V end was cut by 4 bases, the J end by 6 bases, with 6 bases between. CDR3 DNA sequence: TGCAGCGTTGGCGGAAATGGCTACACCTTC. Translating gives CSVGGNGYTF.

The CDR3 region has the DNA TGCGCCAGCAGGCGTACCGGGACAGGGGATCAGCCCCAGCATTTT. Its protein product is CASRRTGTGDQPQHF. V and J are TRBV5-1 and TRBJ1-5, with 10 bases fitting TRBD1. This CDR3 is 15 amino acids long. The germline CDR1 and CDR2 sequences are SGHRS and YFSETQ. V dropped 5 bases and J dropped 5; count of bases not matched to a gene: 7.

CDR3 bases: TGTGCCAGCAGCCCCCTCCAGGGCCGGAACACTGAAGCTTTCTTT. This translates into CASSPLQGRNTEAFF. The V call is TRBV5-4, the J call TRBJ1-1, with D possibly matching TRBD1 (5 bases). Germline V CDR1 and CDR2: SGHNT, YYREEE (reference sequence). V was clipped by 4 bases and J by 1 base, with 14 bases between them. The CDR3 totals 15 residues. Variable domain in full (rest from reference TRBV5-4 and TRBJ1-1): ETGVTQSPTHLIKTRGQQVTLRCSSQSGHNTVSWYQQALGQGPQFIFQYYREEENGRGNFPPRFSGLQFPNYSSELNVNALELDDSALYLCASSPLQGRNTEAFFGQGTRLTVV.

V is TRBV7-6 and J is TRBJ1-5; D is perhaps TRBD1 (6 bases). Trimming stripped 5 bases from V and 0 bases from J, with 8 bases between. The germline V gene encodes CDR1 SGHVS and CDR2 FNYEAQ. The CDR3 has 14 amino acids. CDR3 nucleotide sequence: TGTGCCAGCAGCCGAGGGGGTAGCAATCAGCCCCAGCATTTT. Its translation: CASSRGGSNQPQHF. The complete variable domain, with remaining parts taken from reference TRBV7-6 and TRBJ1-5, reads GAGVSQSPRYKVTKRGQDVALRCDPISGHVSLYWYRQALGQGPEFLTYFNYEAQQDKSGLPNDRFSAERPEGSISTLTIQRTEQRDSAMYRCASSRGGSNQPQHFGDGTRLSIL.

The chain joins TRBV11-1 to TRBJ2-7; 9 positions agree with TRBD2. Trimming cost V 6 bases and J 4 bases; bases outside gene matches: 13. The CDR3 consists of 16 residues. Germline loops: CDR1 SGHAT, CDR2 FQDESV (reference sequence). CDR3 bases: TGTGCCAGCAGTCCTGTTAGCGGGAGTTGGCCGTACGAGCAGTACTTC. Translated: CASSPVSGSWPYEQYF. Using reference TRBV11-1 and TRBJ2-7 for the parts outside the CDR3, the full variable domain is EAEVAQSPRYKITEKSQAVAFWCDPISGHATLYWYRQILGQGPELLVQFQDESVVDDSQLPKDRFSAERLKGVDSTLKIQPAELGDSAMYLCASSPVSGSWPYEQYFGPGTRLTVT.

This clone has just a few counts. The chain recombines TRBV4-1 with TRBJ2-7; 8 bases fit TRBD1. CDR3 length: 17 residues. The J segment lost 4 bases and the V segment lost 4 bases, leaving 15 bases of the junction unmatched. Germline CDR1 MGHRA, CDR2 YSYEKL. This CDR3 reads CASSPRGLTGEGYEQYF. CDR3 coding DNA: TGCGCCAGCAGCCCAAGGGGCCTGACAGGGGAAGGGTACGAGCAGTACTTC.